What follows is one T cell receptor beta chain and its context. The data stem from a study of OX40 agonist ivuxolimab in advanced cancers. Method: immunoSEQ multiplex PCR; TCRdb's copy keeps in-frame clones and lacks some. The sample has 80,000 to 100,000 clones, approximately 91% seen once. Trimming cost V 5 bases and J 8 bases; bases outside gene matches: 15. There are 16 residues in the CDR3. Germline CDR1 SGHVS, CDR2 FQNEAQ. The sequencing used CD4+ or CD8+ T cells sorted from blood, collected in a trial of the OX40 agonist ivuxolimab. The rearrangement links TRBV7-8 to TRBJ2-1; 7 bases align to TRBD2. The clonotype was recovered from an adult with an advanced solid tumor such as melanoma, head and neck, liver or kidney cancer. The CDR3 coding sequence is TGTGCCAGCAGCGCCCCAGGACTAGTAGTTAGCTATGAGCAGTTCTTC. Encoded protein: CASSAPGLVVSYEQFF.